The 23 T cell receptor beta chains presented below share a single source sample, sequenced in a study of T cells in localized non-small cell lung cancer. Data came from immunoSEQ multiplex PCR; TCRdb stores just in-frame clones and leaves some out. The sample lists about 2,900 clones; around 25% were seen once. Sequenced material: lung tumor tissue, taken before any cancer treatment. The origin of the receptors is a male donor aged 60 or over with stage III lung adenocarcinoma.

This clone is medium-sized (0.01 to 0.1%) in the sample. The chain joins TRBV11-3 to TRBJ1-1; D ambiguous. The CDR3 has 14 residues. CDR1 and CDR2 (germline): SGHNT, YENEEA. Trimming took 6 bases from V and 2 from J, leaving 13 bases between them. CDR3 sequence (DNA): TGTGCCAGCAGTACCGGGCCCTTTAACACTGAAGCTTTCTTT. Translation: CASSTGPFNTEAFF. Full variable domain (rest looked up from reference TRBV11-3 and TRBJ1-1): EAGVVQSPRYKIIEKKQPVAFWCNPISGHNTLYWYLQNLGQGPELLIRYENEEAVDDSQLPKDRFSAERLKGVDSTLKIQPAELGDSAVYLCASSTGPFNTEAFFGQGTRLTVV.

This clone has more than one count but fewer than ten. The V gene is TRBV19, the J gene TRBJ1-1; possibly TRBD1 for D (5 bases). Germline V gives CDR1 LNHDA, CDR2 SQIVND (reference sequence). The CDR3 is 19 amino acids. V dropped 0 bases and J dropped 0 bases, with 20 bases sitting between them. The CDR3 is CASSIDFSTLQEMNTEAFF. CDR3 in DNA: TGTGCCAGTAGTATAGATTTCTCAACCCTACAGGAGATGAACACTGAAGCTTTCTTT.

The rearrangement uses TRBV19 and TRBJ1-4, with D unclear. The CDR3 is made up of 16 amino acids. Germline V gene lookup returns CDR1 LNHDA and CDR2 SQIVND (reference sequence). V was pared by 5 bases and J by 6 bases, with 19 bases between. The CDR3 sequence is CASSPHWAGEDEKLFF. The CDR3 DNA follows: TGTGCCAGTAGTCCGCATTGGGCAGGAGAGGATGAAAAACTGTTTTTT. Looking up the rest from reference TRBV19 and TRBJ1-4 gives the full variable domain: DGGITQSPKYLFRKEGQNVTLSCEQNLNHDAMYWYRQDPGQGLRLIYYSQIVNDFQKGDIAEGYSVSREKKESFPLTVTSAQKNPTAFYLCASSPHWAGEDEKLFFGSGTQLSVL.

This clone was observed once. The rearrangement joins TRBV18 to TRBJ2-4; 14 bases are a match to TRBD2. Germline-derived CDR1 and CDR2 are KGHSH and LQKENI. The CDR3 runs 14 residues. The junction had 2 bases not matched to a gene; V was cut back by 4 bases and J by 9 bases. CDR3: CASSLGLAGAIQYF. CDR3 bases: TGTGCCAGCTCACTGGGACTAGCGGGAGCCATTCAGTACTTC.

By share, this clone counts as medium-sized (0.01 to 0.1%). The V gene is TRBV11-3, the J gene TRBJ2-4; a weak D match, TRBD1 (7 bases). Per germline, CDR1 SGHNT and CDR2 YENEEA. The CDR3 sequence is 16 residues long. The V and J ends lost 5 bases and 4 bases respectively, with 18 bases between them. In nucleotides, the CDR3 is TGTGCCAGCAGCCTCCAACAGGGGAGGTTTAAAAACATTCAGTACTTC. This encodes CASSLQQGRFKNIQYF.

This chain connects TRBV19 to TRBJ2-3; 9 bases match TRBD2. Trimming removed 8 bases from V and 4 bases from J; junction bases left unmatched: 4. Germline assignment: CDR1 LNHDA and CDR2 SQIVND (reference sequence). The CDR3 sequence is 13 residues long. The DNA for the CDR3 is TGTGCCAGTGTAGCGGGAGTGGCAGATACGCAGTATTTT. As protein: CASVAGVADTQYF.

The chain joins TRBV29-1 to TRBJ1-2; 8 nucleotides agree with TRBD1. With V trimmed by 2 bases and J by 4 bases, 3 bases remained unmatched. The CDR3 loop spans 13 amino acids. Germline V gives CDR1 SQVTM, CDR2 ANQGSEA. CDR3 DNA sequence: TGCAGCGTTGAACAGGGGGCACTCTATGGCTACACCTTC. It translates to CSVEQGALYGYTF.

This chain uses TRBV6-8 with TRBJ2-1; possibly TRBD1 for D (6 bases). The V gene's germline CDR1 is MNHGY and CDR2 SAAAGT. This CDR3 has 16 residues. With 2 bases removed from V and 3 bases from J, the gap between germline ends came to 14 bases. The CDR3 nucleotides read TGTGCCAGCAGTTACCCCAGGGGCGCCCTCTACAATGAGCAGTTCTTC. This codes for CASSYPRGALYNEQFF.

The J gene is TRBJ2-7, the V gene TRBV6-8, with TRBD2 identical over 7 bases. The CDR3 consists of 15 residues. Germline V CDR1 and CDR2: MNHGY, SAAAGT. Germline trimming cut 6 bases from V and 5 bases from J; bases unmatched to any gene: 13. CDR3 sequence reads: CASSLGGTRHHEQYF. In DNA form, the CDR3 reads TGTGCCAGCAGCCTGGGGGGGACTCGACACCACGAGCAGTACTTC.

By sample fraction, this clone is medium-sized (0.01 to 0.1%). At one end, the junction sequence differs from germline, possibly due to a read error. CDR3 loop: CAISGLTGSQETQYF. CDR3 DNA sequence: TGTGCCATCAGTGGTCTGACGGGAAGTCAAGAGACCCAGTACTTC. The J gene is TRBJ2-5, the V gene TRBV6-8; D might be TRBD2 (5 bases). CDR1 and CDR2 from the germline V gene are MNHGY and SAAAGT. There are 15 residues in the CDR3.

This clone was recorded a few times. The rearrangement joins TRBV11-3 to TRBJ2-1, with D tentatively TRBD1 or TRBD2 (5 bases each). The CDR3 sequence is 15 residues long. The germline V gene has CDR1 SGHNT and CDR2 YENEEA. Between the trimmed V and J ends, which lost 3 bases and 7 bases, there was a span of 16 bases. The CDR3 coding sequence is TGTGCCAGCAGCTTGGTAGGGACCCCCGGAAATGAGCAGTTCTTC. It is translated as CASSLVGTPGNEQFF.

The V call is TRBV5-1, the J call TRBJ2-1; the D gene is possibly TRBD1 (6 bases). The CDR3 is 16 residues long. V was cut by 0 bases and J by 8 bases, with 18 bases left in between. CDR1 is SGHRS, CDR2 YFSETQ, per germline. CDR3 DNA sequence: TGCGCCAGCAGCTTGGTAGGCAGGGGCAGGATCGATGAGCAGTTCTTC. It translates to CASSLVGRGRIDEQFF.

The gene calls are TRBV19 and TRBJ1-1; 8 bases align to TRBD1. The CDR3 runs 15 residues. Germline values: CDR1 LNHDA, CDR2 SQIVND (reference sequence). After removal of 1 base from V and 3 bases from J, the junction contained 4 bases not matched to a gene. CDR3 in amino acids: CASSIVWTGHTEAFF. CDR3 coding DNA: TGTGCCAGTAGTATAGTTTGGACAGGGCACACTGAAGCTTTCTTT.

The rearrangement links TRBV25-1 to TRBJ2-3; D gene unclear. Trimming removed 0 bases at V and 1 base at J, with 5 bases between. The length of the CDR3 is 14 residues. From germline, CDR1 is MGHDK and CDR2 SYGVNS. CDR3 nucleotides: TGTGCCAGCAGTGAATACAGGCGCACAGATACGCAGTATTTT. Amino acid sequence: CASSEYRRTDTQYF.

There are a few counts of this clone. This chain joins TRBV10-3 and TRBJ2-6; D may be TRBD1 (6 bases). Per germline, CDR1 ENHRY and CDR2 SYGVKD. V lost 10 bases to trimming and J lost 5 bases, with 27 bases between them. There are 18 residues in the CDR3. CDR3: CARGYRDTVPIRANVLTF. CDR3 DNA sequence: TGTGCCAGGGGATACCGGGACACCGTTCCCATTAGGGCCAACGTCCTGACTTTC.

This clone was observed a handful of times. J is TRBJ1-1 and V is TRBV30; unclear D gene. This CDR3 is built from 13 residues. CDR1 is GTSNPN, CDR2 SVGIG, per germline (reference sequence). V lost 3 bases and J lost 0, with 8 bases in between. The CDR3 loop reads CAWSEQLNTEAFF. The DNA of the CDR3 is TGTGCCTGGAGCGAACAGTTGAACACTGAAGCTTTCTTT.

By share of the sample, this clone is large (0.1 to 1%). The J gene is TRBJ2-7, the V gene TRBV29-1; 7 bases agree with TRBD2. Germline CDR1 and CDR2: SQVTM and ANQGSEA. This CDR3 comprises 14 residues. J lost 6 bases, V lost 4 bases, and 12 bases had no gene match. For the CDR3, the DNA is TGCAGCGTTGTGGGCGGGGGAGTGGCGGCCGAGCAGTACTTC. It yields the protein CSVVGGGVAAEQYF.

This clone was recorded a few times. The CDR3 DNA reads TGTGCCATCAGCCGACTAGCGGGCCCTTTCACAGATACGCAGTATTTT. It yields the protein CAISRLAGPFTDTQYF. V usage is TRBV6-8 and J usage is TRBJ2-3; 10 bases fit TRBD2. After removal of 10 bases from V and 2 bases from J, the junction contained 12 bases not matched to a gene. This CDR3 has 16 residues. Germline-derived CDR1 and CDR2 are MNHGY and SAAAGT.

The DNA of the CDR3 is TGTGCCAGCAGCGGGACTCCCGGCGGAGAGCAGTACTTC. Encoded protein: CASSGTPGGEQYF. The J gene is TRBJ2-7, the V gene TRBV9; D is possibly TRBD2 (5 bases). Germline V gives CDR1 SGDLS, CDR2 YYNGEE. Deletions cut 3 bases from V and 7 bases from J, with 14 bases between. This CDR3 is 13 amino acids long.

This clone was picked up a small number of times. The J gene is TRBJ1-3, the V gene TRBV9; D unclear. From germline, CDR1 is SGDLS and CDR2 YYNGEE. The V end was cut by 4 bases, the J end by 0 bases, with 14 bases between. This CDR3 contains 16 residues. As DNA, the CDR3 is TGTGCCAGCAGCCCCGTAGGACGTAGCTCTGGAAACACCATATATTTT. This translates into CASSPVGRSSGNTIYF.

This clone was detected only a few times. The J gene is TRBJ1-4, the V gene TRBV10-2; the match to TRBD1 covers 8 bases. V shed 8 bases, J shed 5 bases, and the junction held 4 bases outside the gene matches. CDR3 length: 13 residues. Germline loops: CDR1 WSHSY, CDR2 SAAADI. CDR3 sequence reads: CASGGQENEKLFF. CDR3 coding DNA: TGCGCCAGCGGGGGACAGGAGAATGAAAAACTGTTTTTT.

The chain recombines TRBV15 with TRBJ2-1; 16 nucleotides agree with TRBD2. Germline V gene data show CDR1 as LNHNV and CDR2 as YYDKDF (reference sequence). With 11 bases clipped from V and 1 base from J, the junction kept 14 bases outside the gene matches. This CDR3 comprises 19 residues. The CDR3 sequence: CASGGPGTSGRASYNEQFF. The CDR3 DNA reads TGTGCCTCAGGGGGCCCCGGGACTAGCGGGAGGGCGTCCTACAATGAGCAGTTCTTC.

By share of the sample, this clone is medium-sized. The chain couples TRBV6-8 to TRBJ2-7, with TRBD2 matching over 7 bases. From germline, CDR1 is MNHGY and CDR2 SAAAGT. This CDR3 is built from 14 residues. V shed 6 bases, J shed 4 bases, and the junction held 9 bases outside the gene matches. The CDR3 nucleotides are TGTGCCAGCAGGCCATCTAGCGGACTTTACGAGCAGTACTTC. It encodes CASRPSSGLYEQYF.